This entry features one T cell receptor beta chain sequence. The data belong to a study of blood T cell repertoires in COVID-19. In the study overall: Samples came from the United States, Italy and Spain, spanning acute and convalescent COVID-19. T cells, B-cell-depleted T cells, or PBMCs supplied cDNA or gDNA.

In the authors' methods: Estimation of nucleated cell counts was performed using reference gene primer amplification. The table came from immunoSEQ multiplex PCR; TCRdb's copy has only in-frame clones and leaves some out. V and J calls and clone size are given by that table; D and trimming were obtained from the DNA. The sample lists around 53,000 clones, 90% to 95% occurring once. The CDR3 extends over 16 amino acids. V was shortened by 0 bases and J by 6 bases, with 16 bases between the two germline ends. Germline assignment: CDR1 LGHDT and CDR2 YNNKEL (reference sequence). The receptor was isolated from a human donor in a cohort sampled during active COVID-19. The sample was peripheral blood. The chain uses TRBV3-1 (or the pseudogene TRBV3-2) and TRBJ2-3; D is uncertain. In nucleotides, the CDR3 is TGTGCCAGCAGCCAAGACGAAGTCCGGCACAGTGATACGCAGTATTTT. Its protein is CASSQDEVRHSDTQYF.